The clone carrying this T cell receptor (beta chain) showed up just once. The sample is drawn from a study of shared T cell receptors in the human thymus. CDR3 length equals 11 residues. Germline CDR1 and CDR2: SNHLY and FYNNEI. The V gene lost 6 bases and the J gene lost 6 bases, with 8 bases spanning the gap. TCRdb's table, derived via immunoSEQ multiplex PCR, lists solely in-frame clones and lacks some. The sample lists hundreds of thousands of clones, around 87% seen once, with about 0.0094% in the top ten. The data also belong to a second study, concerning human thymus T cells. That publication notes: The people who donated were healthy Finnish babies having corrective surgery for congenital heart defects. Thymic resections from corrective heart surgery supplied the tissue. Unrelated individuals reportedly shared highly overlapping thymic TCR repertoires.

The sequence came from a boy less than two years old with a congenital heart defect. Material for sequencing was thymocytes. The rearrangement links TRBV2 to TRBJ1-1, with TRBD1 as a possible D gene (5 bases). The CDR3 loop is CASSRVSEAFF. The CDR3 nucleotides read TGTGCCAGCAGCAGGGTTTCTGAAGCTTTCTTT.